The rows below give T cell receptor beta chains drawn from one sample of a study of identical twins. MiXCR was run by TCRdb on the 5' RACE reads, yielding one entry per CDR3 protein. The sample has about 570,000 distinct CDR3 sequences, nearly 10% seen once. The same data also contributed to another study, on yellow fever vaccine responses in identical twins.

Input material: PBMCs. The receptors derive from a young woman in good health. Each CDR3 is given with its conserved first and last residue. A D gene is named only where the DNA matches it firmly. Expanded clones are given a class, and other clones once, few, many or no size at all.

-	TRBV20-1	15	many	TRBJ2-3	CSAWDSGAPTDTQYF	TGCAGTGCTTGGGACTCGGGGGCCCCCACAGATACGCAGTATTTT
-	TRBV12-3/TRBV12-4	14	many	TRBJ2-3	CASRLASGTDTQYF	TGTGCCAGCCGACTGGCCTCCGGCACAGATACGCAGTATTTT
-	TRBV29-1	14	-	TRBJ1-5	CSVGGVGGNQPQHF	TGCAGCGTTGGGGGGGTGGGTGGCAATCAGCCCCAGCATTTT
-	TRBV5-1	15	few	TRBJ1-2	CASSLSTDHIYGYTF	TGCGCCAGCAGCTTGTCAACGGACCACATCTATGGCTACACCTTC
-	TRBV5-1	15	many	TRBJ2-1	CASSADGPSYNEQFF	TGCGCCAGCAGCGCGGACGGTCCCTCCTACAATGAGCAGTTCTTC
-	TRBV7-9	15	few	TRBJ2-7	CASSLAKGPGNEQYF	TGTGCCAGCAGCTTAGCTAAGGGGCCGGGGAACGAGCAGTACTTC
-	TRBV11-2	16	-	TRBJ2-3	CASSPWGSGGTDTQYF	TGTGCCAGCAGCCCGTGGGGATCGGGGGGCACAGATACGCAGTATTTT
TRBD2	TRBV28	14	many	TRBJ2-3	CASSLREDTDTQYF	TGTGCCAGCAGTCTGCGGGAGGACACAGATACGCAGTATTTT
-	TRBV5-1	15	few	TRBJ2-6	CASSLADSGANVLTF	TGCGCCAGCAGCTTGGCCGACTCTGGGGCCAACGTCCTGACTTTC
TRBD1	TRBV7-8	13	-	TRBJ2-1	CAGSWDSYNEQFF	TGTGCCGGCTCTTGGGACAGCTACAATGAGCAGTTCTTC
-	TRBV30	10	many	TRBJ2-1	CAWSVDEQFF	TGTGCCTGGAGTGTAGATGAGCAGTTCTTC
TRBD2	TRBV20-1	17	few	TRBJ2-3	CSAGVLGLAAIGGTQYF	TGCAGTGCCGGTGTGCTTGGACTAGCGGCCATAGGGGGTACGCAGTATTTT
TRBD2	TRBV5-1	17	few	TRBJ2-1	CASSPEVASGRWDEQFF	TGCGCCAGCAGCCCCGAGGTCGCTAGCGGGAGGTGGGATGAGCAGTTCTTC
-	TRBV18	16	-	TRBJ2-5	CASSETKGQIQETQYF	TGTGCCAGCTCGGAGACGAAGGGCCAGATCCAAGAGACCCAGTACTTC
TRBD1	TRBV28	16	many	TRBJ2-7	CASSVTSGTGGRGQYF	TGTGCCAGCAGTGTAACCTCCGGGACAGGGGGAAGAGGACAGTACTTC
TRBD1	TRBV29-1	17	-	TRBJ2-1	CSVAGTGADSSYNEQFF	TGCAGCGTTGCCGGGACAGGGGCGGATAGCTCCTACAATGAGCAGTTCTTC
TRBD2	TRBV4-2	15	many	TRBJ2-1	CASSQGGGYYNEQFF	TGTGCCAGCAGCCAAGGCGGGGGGTATTACAATGAGCAGTTCTTC
-	TRBV5-6	13	many	TRBJ2-5	CASSPSWGETQYF	TGTGCCAGCAGCCCCTCCTGGGGGGAGACCCAGTACTTC
-	TRBV30	12	-	TRBJ2-1	CAWSPPYNEQFF	TGTGCCTGGAGTCCGCCCTACAATGAGCAGTTCTTC
TRBD2	TRBV5-6	16	many	TRBJ2-5	CASSLGPEGLWETQYF	TGTGCCAGCAGCTTGGGCCCGGAGGGACTATGGGAGACCCAGTACTTC
-	TRBV14	14	few	TRBJ1-1	CASSQEVAGTEAFF	TGTGCCAGCAGCCAAGAAGTGGCTGGCACTGAAGCTTTCTTT
TRBD1	TRBV7-9	15	few	TRBJ2-7	CASSPWDRGQDEQYF	TGTGCCAGCAGCCCCTGGGACAGGGGGCAGGACGAGCAGTACTTC
TRBD1	TRBV12-3/TRBV12-4	16	few	TRBJ1-6	CASSPRDRGDNSPLHF	TGTGCCAGCAGTCCCCGGGACAGGGGAGATAATTCACCCCTCCACTTT
-	TRBV12-3/TRBV12-4	14	many	TRBJ1-1	CASSYRIMNTEAFF	TGTGCCAGCAGTTACCGCATTATGAACACTGAAGCTTTCTTT
TRBD2	TRBV20-1	15	-	TRBJ2-3	CSAPFSGGPGDTQYF	TGCAGTGCTCCCTTTAGCGGGGGGCCAGGGGATACGCAGTATTTT
TRBD2	TRBV29-1	15	many	TRBJ2-3	CSVVGGGRGTDTQYF	TGCAGCGTTGTGGGGGGGGGGAGAGGGACAGATACGCAGTATTTT
TRBD1	TRBV7-2	15	many	TRBJ2-7	CASSLEGTGFYEQYF	TGTGCCAGCAGCTTAGAGGGGACAGGGTTCTACGAGCAGTACTTC
TRBD2	TRBV4-2	16	few	TRBJ2-5	CASSQGEAGDQETQYF	TGTGCCAGCAGCCAAGGCGAAGCGGGAGATCAAGAGACCCAGTACTTC
-	TRBV7-9	13	-	TRBJ1-3	CASSFAIGDTIYF	TGTGCCAGCAGCTTCGCGATCGGAGACACCATATATTTT
-	TRBV7-6	13	many	TRBJ2-7	CASSFASTLEQYF	TGTGCCAGCAGCTTCGCCTCGACGCTCGAGCAGTACTTC
-	TRBV5-1	13	few	TRBJ2-3	CASSLAMQGRGYF	TGCGCCAGCAGCTTGGCCATGCAGGGACGTGGATATTTT
TRBD2	TRBV5-1	15	few	TRBJ2-4	CASSGLGEFENIQYF	TGCGCCAGCAGCGGACTAGGGGAGTTTGAAAACATTCAGTACTTC
TRBD1	TRBV27	15	many	TRBJ1-5	CASSLRGDRRQPQHF	TGTGCCAGCAGTTTAAGGGGGGACAGAAGGCAGCCCCAGCATTTT
-	TRBV7-6	11	many	TRBJ2-5	CASSLVGAQYF	TGTGCCAGCAGCTTAGTCGGGGCCCAGTACTTC
-	TRBV4-1	15	-	TRBJ2-2	CASSQEGRGPGELFF	TGCGCCAGCAGCCAAGAGGGGCGGGGGCCCGGGGAGCTGTTTTTT
TRBD1	TRBV12-3/TRBV12-4	15	many	TRBJ1-2	CASSPTTGVSYGYTF	TGTGCCAGCAGTCCCACGACAGGGGTTAGCTATGGCTACACCTTC
-	TRBV4-2	14	few	TRBJ2-7	CASSQWTGPYEQYF	TGTGCCAGCAGCCAATGGACGGGCCCCTACGAGCAGTACTTC
-	TRBV6-2/TRBV6-3	20	-	TRBJ2-7	CASSYLHTGLPGAPTYEQYF	TGTGCCAGCAGTTATCTTCACACAGGACTCCCCGGGGCCCCTACCTACGAGCAGTACTTC
TRBD2	TRBV29-1	15	-	TRBJ2-3	CSVADSGRATDTQYF	TGCAGCGTTGCCGATAGCGGGAGGGCCACAGATACGCAGTATTTT
TRBD1	TRBV5-6	16	-	TRBJ2-7	CASSLYGRGRKDEQYF	TGTGCCAGCAGCTTATACGGCAGGGGGCGAAAAGACGAGCAGTACTTC